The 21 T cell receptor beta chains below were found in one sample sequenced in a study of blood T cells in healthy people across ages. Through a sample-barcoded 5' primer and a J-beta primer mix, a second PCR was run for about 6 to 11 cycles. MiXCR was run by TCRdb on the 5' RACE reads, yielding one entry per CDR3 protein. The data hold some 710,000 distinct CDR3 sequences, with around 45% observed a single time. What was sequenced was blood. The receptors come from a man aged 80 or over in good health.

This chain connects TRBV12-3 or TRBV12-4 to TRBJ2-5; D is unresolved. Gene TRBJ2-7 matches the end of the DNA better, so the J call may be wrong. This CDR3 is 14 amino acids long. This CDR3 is CASSLDGHIYEQYF. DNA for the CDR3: TGTGCCAGCAGTTTAGACGGCCATATCTACGAGCAGTACTTC.

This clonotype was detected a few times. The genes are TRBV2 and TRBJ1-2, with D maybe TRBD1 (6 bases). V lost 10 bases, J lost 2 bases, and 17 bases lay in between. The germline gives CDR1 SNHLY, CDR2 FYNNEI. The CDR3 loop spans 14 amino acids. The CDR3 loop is CATTVQGTNYGYTF. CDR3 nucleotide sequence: TGTGCCACCACAGTACAGGGCACCAACTATGGCTACACCTTC.

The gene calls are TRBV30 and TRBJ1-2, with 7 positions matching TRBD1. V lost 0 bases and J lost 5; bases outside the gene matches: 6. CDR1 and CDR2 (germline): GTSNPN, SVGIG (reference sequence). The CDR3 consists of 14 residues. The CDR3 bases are TGTGCCTGGAGTGTTACAGGGGCATGGTATGGCTACACCTTC. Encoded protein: CAWSVTGAWYGYTF. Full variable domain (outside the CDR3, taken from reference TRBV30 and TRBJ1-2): SQTIHQWPATLVQPVGSPLSLECTVEGTSNPNLYWYRQAAGRGLQLLFYSVGIGQISSEVPQNLSASRPQDRQFILSSKKLLLSDSGFYLCAWSVTGAWYGYTFGSGTRLTVV.

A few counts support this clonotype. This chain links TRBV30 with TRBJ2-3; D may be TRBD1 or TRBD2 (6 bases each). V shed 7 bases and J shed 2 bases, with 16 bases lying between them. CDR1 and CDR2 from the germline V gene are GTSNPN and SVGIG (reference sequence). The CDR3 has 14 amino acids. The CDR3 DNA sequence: TGTGCCTTGGGGGGCGGGATTTACACAGATACGCAGTATTTT. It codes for CALGGGIYTDTQYF. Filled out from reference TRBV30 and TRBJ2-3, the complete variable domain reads SQTIHQWPATLVQPVGSPLSLECTVEGTSNPNLYWYRQAAGRGLQLLFYSVGIGQISSEVPQNLSASRPQDRQFILSSKKLLLSDSGFYLCALGGGIYTDTQYFGPGTRLTVL.

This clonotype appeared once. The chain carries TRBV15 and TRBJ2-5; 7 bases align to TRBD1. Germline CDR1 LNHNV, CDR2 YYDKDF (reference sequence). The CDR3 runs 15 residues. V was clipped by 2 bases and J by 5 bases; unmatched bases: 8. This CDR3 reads CATSRHIDRAETQYF. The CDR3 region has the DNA TGTGCCACCAGCAGACATATCGACAGGGCGGAGACCCAGTACTTC.

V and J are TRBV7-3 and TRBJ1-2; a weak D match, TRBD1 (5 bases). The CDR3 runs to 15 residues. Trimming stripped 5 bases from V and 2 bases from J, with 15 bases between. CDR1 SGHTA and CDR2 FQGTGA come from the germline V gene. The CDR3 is CASSLRDGRNYGYTF. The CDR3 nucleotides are TGTGCCAGCAGCCTTCGGGACGGAAGAAACTATGGCTACACCTTC.

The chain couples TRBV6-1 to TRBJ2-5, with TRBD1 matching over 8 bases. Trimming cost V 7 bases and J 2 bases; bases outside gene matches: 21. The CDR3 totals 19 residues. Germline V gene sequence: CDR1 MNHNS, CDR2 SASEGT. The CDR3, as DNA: TGTGCCAGCAATCATCCGGGACAGGCGGCCTTTCAGACTCAAGAGACCCAGTACTTC. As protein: CASNHPGQAAFQTQETQYF.

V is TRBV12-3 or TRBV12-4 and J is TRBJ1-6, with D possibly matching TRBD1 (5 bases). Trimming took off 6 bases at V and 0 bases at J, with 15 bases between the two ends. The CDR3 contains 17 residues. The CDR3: CASRTGTGSSYNSPLHF. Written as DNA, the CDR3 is TGTGCCAGCAGGACCGGGACGGGGAGCTCCTATAATTCACCCCTCCACTTT.

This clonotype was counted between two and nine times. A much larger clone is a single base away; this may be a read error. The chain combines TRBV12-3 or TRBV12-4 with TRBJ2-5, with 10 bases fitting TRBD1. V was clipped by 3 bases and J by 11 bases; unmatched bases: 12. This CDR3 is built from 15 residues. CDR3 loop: CASSLTGQGLSGQYF. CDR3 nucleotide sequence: TGTGCCAGCAGTTTGACGGGACAGGGGTTGTCTGGGCAGTACTTC.

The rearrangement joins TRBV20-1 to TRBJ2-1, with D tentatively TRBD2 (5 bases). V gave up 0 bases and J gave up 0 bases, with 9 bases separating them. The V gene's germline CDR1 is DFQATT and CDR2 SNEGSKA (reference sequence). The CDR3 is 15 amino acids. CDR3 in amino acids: CSARDAGISYNEQFF. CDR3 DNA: TGCAGTGCTAGAGATGCGGGTATCTCCTACAATGAGCAGTTCTTC.

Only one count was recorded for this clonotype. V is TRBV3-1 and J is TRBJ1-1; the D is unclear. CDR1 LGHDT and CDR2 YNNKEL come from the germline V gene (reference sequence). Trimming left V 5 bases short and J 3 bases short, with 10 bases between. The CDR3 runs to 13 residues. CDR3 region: CASSGGRYTEAFF. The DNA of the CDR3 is TGTGCCAGCAGCGGAGGACGGTACACTGAAGCTTTCTTT.

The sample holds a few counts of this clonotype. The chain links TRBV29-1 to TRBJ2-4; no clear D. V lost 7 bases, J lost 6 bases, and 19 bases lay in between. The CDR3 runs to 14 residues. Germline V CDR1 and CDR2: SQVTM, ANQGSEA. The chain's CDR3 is CSAGQRSEINIQYF. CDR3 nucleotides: TGCAGCGCCGGTCAACGGAGCGAAATAAACATTCAGTACTTC.

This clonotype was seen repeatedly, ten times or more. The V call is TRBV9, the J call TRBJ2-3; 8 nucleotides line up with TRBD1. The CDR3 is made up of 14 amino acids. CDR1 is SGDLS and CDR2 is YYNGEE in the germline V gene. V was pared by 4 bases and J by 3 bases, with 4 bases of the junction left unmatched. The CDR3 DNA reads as TGTGCCAGCAGCCCTCGGACAGGGACAGATACGCAGTATTTT. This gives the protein CASSPRTGTDTQYF.

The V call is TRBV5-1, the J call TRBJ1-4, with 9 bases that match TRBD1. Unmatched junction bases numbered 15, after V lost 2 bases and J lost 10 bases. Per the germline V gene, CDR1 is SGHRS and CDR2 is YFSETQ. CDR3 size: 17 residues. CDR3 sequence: CASSFSGDRVIGGKLFF. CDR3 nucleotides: TGCGCCAGCAGCTTTTCTGGGGACAGGGTAATCGGTGGAAAACTGTTTTTT.

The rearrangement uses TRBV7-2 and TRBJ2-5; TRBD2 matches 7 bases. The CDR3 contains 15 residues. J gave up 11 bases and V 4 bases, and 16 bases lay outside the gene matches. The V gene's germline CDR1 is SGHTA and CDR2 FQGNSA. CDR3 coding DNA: TGTGCCAGCAGCTCCTACGGGGGAGGGGTCAATGAGCAGTACTTC. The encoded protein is CASSSYGGGVNEQYF.

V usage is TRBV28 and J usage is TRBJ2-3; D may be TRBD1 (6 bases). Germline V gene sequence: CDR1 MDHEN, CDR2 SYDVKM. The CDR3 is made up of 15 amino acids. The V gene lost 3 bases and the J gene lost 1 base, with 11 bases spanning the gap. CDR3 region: CASSFEGVGTDTQYF. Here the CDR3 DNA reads TGTGCCAGCAGTTTCGAGGGGGTAGGCACAGATACGCAGTATTTT.

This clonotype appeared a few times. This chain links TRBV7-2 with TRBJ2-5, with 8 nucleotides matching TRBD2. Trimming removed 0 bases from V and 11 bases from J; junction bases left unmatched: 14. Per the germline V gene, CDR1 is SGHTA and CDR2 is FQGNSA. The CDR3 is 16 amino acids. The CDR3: CASSLAHGTSGIQQYF. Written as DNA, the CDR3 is TGTGCCAGCAGCTTAGCGCACGGGACTAGTGGGATACAGCAGTACTTC.

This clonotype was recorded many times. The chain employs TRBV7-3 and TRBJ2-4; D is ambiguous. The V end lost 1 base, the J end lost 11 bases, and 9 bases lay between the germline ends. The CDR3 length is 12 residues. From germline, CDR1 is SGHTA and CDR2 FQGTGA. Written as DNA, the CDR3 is TGTGCCAGCAGCTTAATTTCAAGGGTTCAGTACTTC. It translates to CASSLISRVQYF.

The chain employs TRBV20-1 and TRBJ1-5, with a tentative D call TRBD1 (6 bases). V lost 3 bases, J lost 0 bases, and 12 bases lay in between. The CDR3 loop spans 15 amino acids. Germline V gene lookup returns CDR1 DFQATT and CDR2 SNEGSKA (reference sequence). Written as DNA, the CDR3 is TGCAGTGCTAGGGACAGAATTCTTAGCAATCAGCCCCAGCATTTT. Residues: CSARDRILSNQPQHF.

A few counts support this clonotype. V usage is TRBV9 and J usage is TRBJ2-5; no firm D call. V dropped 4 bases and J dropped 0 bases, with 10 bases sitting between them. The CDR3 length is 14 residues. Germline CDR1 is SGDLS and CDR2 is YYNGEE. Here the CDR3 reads CASSHGRYQETQYF. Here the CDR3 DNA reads TGTGCCAGCAGCCACGGACGGTACCAAGAGACCCAGTACTTC.

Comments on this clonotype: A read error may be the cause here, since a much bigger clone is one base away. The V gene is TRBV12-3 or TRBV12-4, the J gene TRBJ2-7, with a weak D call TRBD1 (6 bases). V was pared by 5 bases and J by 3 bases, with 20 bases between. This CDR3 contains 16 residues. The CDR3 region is CASSPWSATGLYEQYF. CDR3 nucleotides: TGTGCCAGCAGTCCCTGGTCCGCGACAGGACTCTACGAGCAGTACTTC.